The TCR beta chain under discussion was sequenced for a study of blood T cell repertoires in COVID-19. Study as a whole: COVID-19 samples, acute and convalescent, were from the United States, Italy and Spain. T cells, B-cell-depleted T cells, or PBMCs provided the cDNA or gDNA that served as material.

Under the authors' procedure: Reference gene primers were amplified, and this amplification served to estimate nucleated cell counts. Some clones are missing from TCRdb's copy, which holds only in-frame ones; the method was immunoSEQ multiplex PCR. V and J calls and clone size follow that table, whereas D and trimming were derived from the DNA. The sample lists some 55,000 clones, approximately 90% occurring once. The CDR3 length is 17 residues. V lost 2 bases to trimming and J lost 5 bases; unmatched junction nucleotides: 6. CDR1 is MDHEN, CDR2 SYDVKM, per germline. The sequence was collected from a woman in her forties with active COVID-19. The sequencing input was peripheral blood. V and J are TRBV28 and TRBJ2-4; 13 nucleotides align to TRBD2. Here the CDR3 reads CASSLTSGGASENIQYF. The CDR3 DNA follows: TGTGCCAGCAGTTTAACTAGCGGGGGGGCTTCGGAAAACATTCAGTACTTC.